This T cell receptor beta chain stems from a study of blood T cell repertoires in COVID-19. Some clones are missing from TCRdb's copy, which holds only in-frame ones; the method was immunoSEQ multiplex PCR. The sample lists some 190,000 clones; around 85% were seen once. Per germline, CDR1 LGHDT and CDR2 YNNKEL (reference sequence). Trimming took 1 base from V and 1 from J, leaving 4 bases between them. The length of the CDR3 is 13 residues. The rearrangement uses TRBV3-1 (or the pseudogene TRBV3-2) and TRBJ1-1; no firm D call. The sample comprised peripheral blood. The TCR originated in a man older than 75 with COVID-19, enrolled during active disease. CDR3 bases: TGTGCCAGCAGCCAAGGAGGGAACACTGAAGCTTTCTTT. It codes for CASSQGGNTEAFF.